This T cell receptor (beta chain) stems from a study of cytomegalovirus exposure and HLA in healthy donors. Broader study findings: It was reported that TCR beta sequences correctly inferred the HLA-A and HLA-B alleles for most subjects. A prior analysis recorded that most TCR beta V segments were productive about 90% or about 30% of the time.

With 60 Vbeta and 13 Jbeta primers, the PCR was carried out. In the original processing: Later, tens of millions of unique TCR beta chains were counted in an analysis, and roughly 10 million of them were shared. Sequencing was performed with immunoSEQ multiplex PCR; in TCRdb, only in-frame clones are kept and a portion is missing. That table supplies the V and J calls and clone size; D and trimming were determined from the DNA. The data show over 150,000 clones, 68% seen once. In this sample, this clone turned up once. Its antigen is currently unknown. The specimen was PBMCs. This sequence originates from a man aged 50-59 years in good health and CMV-seronegative.

CDR3 sequence: CASSLSLSVGGYGYTF. The DNA of the CDR3 is TGTGCCAGCAGCTTATCACTGTCGGTTGGAGGCTATGGCTACACCTTC. The V gene is TRBV7-9, the J gene TRBJ1-2; D gene ambiguous. Per the germline V gene, CDR1 is SEHNR and CDR2 is FQNEAQ (reference sequence). V lost 2 bases, J lost 4 bases, and 17 bases lay in between. CDR3 length: 16 residues.